The 14 T cell receptor beta chains given below trace back to one sample, sequenced in a study of CD8 T cells in ankylosing spondylitis (dated by TCRdb to about 2017). Library generation was performed with 5' RACE. The instrument was an Illumina HiSeq 2500. Using fastp at Q25 and MiXCR, TCRdb reprocessed the public reads and kept productive beta chains. All rows with the same CDR3 protein become a single entry with the most common DNA and genes. This sample lists 250,000 to 300,000 distinct CDR3 sequences; approximately 20% were detected once. The leading ten clones occupy roughly 8% of the sample. Input material: blood, either unsorted or a sorted T cell fraction (not recorded which). The receptors originated from a male donor with ankylosing spondylitis or in good health (not recorded which).

This clonotype appeared many times. The chain recombines TRBV4-1 with TRBJ2-3; TRBD2 matches at 11 bases. Unmatched junction bases numbered 14, after V lost 4 bases and J lost 2 bases. The germline CDR1 and CDR2 sequences are MGHRA and YSYEKL. The CDR3 runs 19 residues. CDR3 sequence: CASSPYPWGTSGPTDTQYF. In DNA, the CDR3 is TGCGCCAGCAGCCCGTACCCGTGGGGGACTAGCGGCCCCACAGATACGCAGTATTTT.

This clonotype was seen a few times. This rearrangement joins TRBV5-1 to TRBJ2-4, with unresolved D. V lost 3 bases to trimming and J lost 5 bases, with 3 bases between them. The germline gives CDR1 SGHRS, CDR2 YFSETQ. The CDR3 contains 11 residues. The CDR3 is CASSSENIQYF. The CDR3 nucleotides are TGCGCCAGCAGCTCCGAAAACATTCAGTACTTC.

This chain links TRBV10-3 with TRBJ2-7; weak D call: TRBD2 (6 bases). The V end lost 0 bases, the J end lost 8 bases, and 11 bases lay between the germline ends. From germline, CDR1 is ENHRY and CDR2 SYGVKD. This CDR3 has 13 residues. Here the CDR3 reads CAISESGGFKQYV. The DNA for the CDR3 is TGTGCCATCAGTGAGTCTGGAGGGTTCAAGCAGTACGTC.

The J gene is TRBJ1-1, the V gene TRBV7-2; TRBD1 matches at 7 bases. This CDR3 region has 14 residues. Germline assignment: CDR1 SGHTA and CDR2 FQGNSA. J was trimmed by 3 bases and V by 5 bases; bases with no gene match: 6. The CDR3 nucleotides are TGTGCCAGCAGCATAGAAGGGGGCTACACTGAAGCTTTCTTT. It encodes CASSIEGGYTEAFF.

The CDR3 spells CASSQGGALGTEAFF. The CDR3 DNA is TGTGCCAGCAGCCAAGGGGGGGCCTTGGGTACTGAAGCTTTCTTT. The chain combines TRBV3-1 with TRBJ1-1; possible D gene TRBD1, 6 bases. The CDR3 is made up of 15 amino acids. Germline V gives CDR1 LGHDT, CDR2 YNNKEL (reference sequence). Trimming took off 1 base at V and 5 bases at J, with 14 bases between the two ends.

This clonotype was recorded a few times. The chain uses TRBV10-2 and TRBJ2-1; 14 bases are a match to TRBD2. With V trimmed by 4 bases and J by 8 bases, 7 bases remained unmatched. This CDR3 has 16 residues. Germline V gives CDR1 WSHSY, CDR2 SAAADI. CDR3 bases: TGCGCCAGCAGTGGCCCGGGACTAGCGGGAGACGATGAGCAGTTCTTC. Translation: CASSGPGLAGDDEQFF.

This clonotype has only a few counts. This chain connects TRBV12-3 or TRBV12-4 to TRBJ1-6, with D maybe TRBD1 (6 bases). CDR3 length equals 13 residues. Trimming removed 4 bases at V and 9 bases at J, with 10 bases between. The CDR3 bases are TGTGCCAGCAGTTCGTCGACAGGTTCACCCCTCCACTTT. This sequence encodes CASSSSTGSPLHF.

This clonotype was observed many times. This sequence joins TRBV7-2 and TRBJ2-2; D ambiguous. Germline CDR1 is SGHTA and CDR2 is FQGNSA. Between the trimmed V and J ends, which lost 4 bases and 6 bases, there was a span of 3 bases. CDR3 length equals 11 residues. The CDR3 here is CASSYAGELFF. The CDR3 nucleotides read TGTGCCAGCAGCTACGCCGGGGAGCTGTTTTTT.

The CDR3 DNA reads as TGCAGTGCTAGTCCATCAGGCCGACCCGGGGATACGCAGTATTTT. The encoded protein is CSASPSGRPGDTQYF. The V call is TRBV20-1, the J call TRBJ2-3; no firm D call. Germline-derived CDR1 and CDR2 are DFQATT and SNEGSKA (reference sequence). The length of the CDR3 is 15 residues. V gave up 3 bases and J gave up 6 bases, with 19 bases separating them.

The genes are TRBV20-1 and TRBJ2-5; D call uncertain. This CDR3 is 14 amino acids long. The V end lost 3 bases, the J end lost 4 bases, and 15 bases lay between the germline ends. In germline, CDR1 is DFQATT, CDR2 SNEGSKA (reference sequence). CDR3 protein: CSASLPEGGETQYF. Here the CDR3 DNA reads TGCAGTGCTAGCTTACCAGAAGGCGGAGAGACCCAGTACTTC.

This clonotype was seen only a few times. CDR3 protein: CASSKRSNYGYTF. The CDR3 nucleotides read TGTGCCAGCAGCAAGAGGAGTAACTATGGCTACACCTTC. The genes are TRBV21-1 and TRBJ1-2. TRBV21-1 is reported as a pseudogene. The CDR3 runs to 13 residues.

The rearrangement uses TRBV28 and TRBJ2-7, with a weak D call TRBD1 (5 bases). Germline CDR1 and CDR2: MDHEN and SYDVKM. The CDR3 is made up of 16 amino acids. The V end was cut by 5 bases, the J end by 4 bases, with 21 bases between. CDR3 sequence: CASSPIQTKGAYEQYV. CDR3 DNA sequence: TGTGCCAGCAGTCCTATCCAAACCAAAGGGGCATACGAGCAGTACGTC.

This chain joins TRBV3-1 and TRBJ1-1; weak D call: TRBD1 (6 bases). Germline CDR1 reads LGHDT; CDR2 reads YNNKEL (reference sequence). The CDR3 sequence is 13 residues long. The ends were cut back, 5 bases at V and 11 bases at J, with 18 bases in the middle. CDR3 bases: TGTGCCAGCAGCGAATTACAGGGAGCCCGCGCTTTCTTT. Amino acid sequence: CASSELQGARAFF.

The chain joins TRBV28 to TRBJ2-7, with D possibly TRBD1 on 6 matching bases. Germline-derived CDR1 and CDR2 are MDHEN and SYDVKM. Trimming removed 6 bases at V and 2 bases at J, with 17 bases between. The CDR3 length is 15 residues. The CDR3 DNA sequence: TGTGCCAGCAGCGCGCTCCGGGACACCCCCTACGAGCAGTACGTC. It specifies CASSALRDTPYEQYV.